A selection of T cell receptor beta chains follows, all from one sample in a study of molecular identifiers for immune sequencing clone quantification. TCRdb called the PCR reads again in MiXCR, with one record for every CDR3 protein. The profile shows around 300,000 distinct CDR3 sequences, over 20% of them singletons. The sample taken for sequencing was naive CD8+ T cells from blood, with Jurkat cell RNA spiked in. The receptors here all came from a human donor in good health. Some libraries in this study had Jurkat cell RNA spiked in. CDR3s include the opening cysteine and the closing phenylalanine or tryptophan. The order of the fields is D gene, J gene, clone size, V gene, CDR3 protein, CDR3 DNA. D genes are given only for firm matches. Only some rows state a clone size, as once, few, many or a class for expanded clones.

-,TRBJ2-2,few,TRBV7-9,CASSHLASNTGELFF,TGTGCCAGCAGCCATTTAGCGTCGAACACCGGGGAGCTGTTTTTT
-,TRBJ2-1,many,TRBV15,CATSRYTGIVGQFF,TGTGCCACCAGCAGATACACAGGGATTGTAGGGCAGTTCTTC
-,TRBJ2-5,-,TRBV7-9,CASSPQNPGPQETQYF,TGTGCCAGCAGCCCTCAGAACCCAGGCCCCCAAGAGACCCAGTACTTC
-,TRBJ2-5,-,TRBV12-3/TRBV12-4,CASSLAVRVETQYF,TGTGCCAGCAGTTTAGCGGTCAGGGTAGAGACCCAGTACTTC
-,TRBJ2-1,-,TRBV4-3,CASSQFRSAGVNEQFF,TGCGCCAGCAGCCAATTCCGATCCGCCGGGGTGAATGAGCAGTTCTTC
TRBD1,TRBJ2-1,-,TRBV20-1,CSAPDRARPYNEQFF,TGCAGTGCTCCCGACAGGGCGAGACCCTACAATGAGCAGTTCTTC
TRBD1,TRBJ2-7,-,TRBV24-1,CATSAGTGPYEQYF,TGTGCCACTTCAGCCGGGACAGGGCCCTACGAGCAGTACTTC
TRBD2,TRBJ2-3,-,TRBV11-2,CASSQLAGHTDTQYF,TGTGCCAGCAGCCAACTAGCGGGACACACAGATACGCAGTATTTT
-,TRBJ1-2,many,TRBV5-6,CASSFYVSPSGLAF,TGTGCCAGCAGCTTTTACGTCAGCCCAAGCGGCTTGGCCTTC
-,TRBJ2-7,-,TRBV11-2,CARSLLTYEQYF,TGTGCCCGCAGCTTACTTACGTACGAGCAGTACTTC
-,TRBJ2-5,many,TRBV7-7,CATALPGSQETQYF,TGTGCTACCGCCCTTCCGGGTTCTCAAGAGACCCAGTACTTC
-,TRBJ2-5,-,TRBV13,CASSPDRGRETQYF,TGTGCCAGCAGCCCTGACCGGGGAAGAGAGACCCAGTACTTC
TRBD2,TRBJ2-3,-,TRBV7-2,CASSQVPSGGRGTDTQYF,TGTGCCAGCAGCCAGGTCCCTAGCGGGGGGCGTGGGACAGATACGCAGTATTTT
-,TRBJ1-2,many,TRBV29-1,CSVAAQGNYGYTF,TGCAGCGTTGCCGCTCAGGGAAACTATGGCTACACCTTC
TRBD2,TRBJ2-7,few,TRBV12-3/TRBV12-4,CASSQAGGIYEQYF,TGTGCCAGCAGCCAGGCGGGAGGGATCTACGAGCAGTACTTC
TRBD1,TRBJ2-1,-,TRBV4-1,CASSQAGETGEYRQFF,TGCGCCAGCAGCCAAGCCGGCGAAACAGGGGAATACAGGCAGTTCTTC
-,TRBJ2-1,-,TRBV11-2,CAIPRGGSGAYNEQFF,TGTGCCATCCCAAGGGGGGGTAGCGGAGCCTACAATGAGCAGTTCTTC
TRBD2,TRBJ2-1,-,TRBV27,CATREVGYNEQFF,TGTGCCACCCGGGAGGTCGGCTACAATGAGCAGTTCTTC